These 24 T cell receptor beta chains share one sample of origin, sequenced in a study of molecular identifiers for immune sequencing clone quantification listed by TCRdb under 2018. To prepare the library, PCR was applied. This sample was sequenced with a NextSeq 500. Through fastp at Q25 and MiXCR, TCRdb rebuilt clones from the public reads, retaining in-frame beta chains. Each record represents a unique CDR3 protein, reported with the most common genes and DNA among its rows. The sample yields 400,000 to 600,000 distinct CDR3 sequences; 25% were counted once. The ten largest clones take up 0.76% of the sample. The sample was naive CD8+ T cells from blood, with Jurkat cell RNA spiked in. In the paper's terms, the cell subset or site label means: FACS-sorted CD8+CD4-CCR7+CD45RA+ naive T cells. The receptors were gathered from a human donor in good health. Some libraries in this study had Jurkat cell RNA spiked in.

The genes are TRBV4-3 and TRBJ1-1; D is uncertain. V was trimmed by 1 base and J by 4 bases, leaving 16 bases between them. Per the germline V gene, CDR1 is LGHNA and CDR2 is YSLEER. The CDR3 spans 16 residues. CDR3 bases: TGCGCCAGCAGCCAAGGTTTGGGCGTTGGCGGCACTGAAGCTTTCTTT. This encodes CASSQGLGVGGTEAFF.

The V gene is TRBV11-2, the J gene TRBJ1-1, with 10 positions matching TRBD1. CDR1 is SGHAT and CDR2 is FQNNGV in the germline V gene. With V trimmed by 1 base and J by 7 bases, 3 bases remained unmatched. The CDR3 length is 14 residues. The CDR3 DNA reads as TGTGCCAGCAGCTTAGGGACAGGGGGGAGTGAAGCTTTCTTT. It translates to CASSLGTGGSEAFF.

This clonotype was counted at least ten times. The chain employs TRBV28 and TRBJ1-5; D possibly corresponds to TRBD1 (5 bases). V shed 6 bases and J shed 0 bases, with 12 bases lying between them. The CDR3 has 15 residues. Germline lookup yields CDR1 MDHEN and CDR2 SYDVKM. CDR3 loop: CASSLGTASNQPQHF. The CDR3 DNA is TGTGCCAGCAGCTTAGGGACCGCTAGCAATCAGCCCCAGCATTTT.

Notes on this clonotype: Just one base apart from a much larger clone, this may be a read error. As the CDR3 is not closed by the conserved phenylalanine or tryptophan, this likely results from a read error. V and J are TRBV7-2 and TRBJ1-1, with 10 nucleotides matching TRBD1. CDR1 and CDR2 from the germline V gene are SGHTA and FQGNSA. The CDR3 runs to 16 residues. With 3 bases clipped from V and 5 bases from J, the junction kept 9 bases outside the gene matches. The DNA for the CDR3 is TGTGCCAGCAGCTTTCTCTTCGGGACAGGGGCGACTGAAGCTTTCCTT. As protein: CASSFLFGTGATEAFL.

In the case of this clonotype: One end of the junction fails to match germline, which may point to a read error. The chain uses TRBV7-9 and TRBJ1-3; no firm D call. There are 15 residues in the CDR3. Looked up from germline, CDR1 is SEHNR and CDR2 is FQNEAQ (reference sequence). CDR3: CASSLGPDSGNTTCF. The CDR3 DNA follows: TGTGCCAGCAGCTTAGGGCCCGACTCTGGAAACACCACATGTTTT.

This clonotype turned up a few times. This CDR3 is CASSSHSEDTGELFF. DNA of the CDR3: TGTGCCAGCAGCTCCCATTCCGAGGACACCGGGGAGCTGTTTTTT. The chain has TRBV13 and TRBJ2-2; no definite D call. V dropped 4 bases and J dropped 3 bases, with 12 bases sitting between them. The CDR3 is made up of 15 amino acids. Germline values: CDR1 PRHDT, CDR2 FYEKMQ (reference sequence).

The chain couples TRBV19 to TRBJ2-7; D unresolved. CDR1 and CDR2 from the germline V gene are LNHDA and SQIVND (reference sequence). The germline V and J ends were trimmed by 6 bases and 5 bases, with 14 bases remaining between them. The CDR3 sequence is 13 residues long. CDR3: CASSPSGVDEQYF. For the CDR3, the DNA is TGTGCCAGTAGCCCGAGTGGGGTTGACGAGCAGTACTTC.

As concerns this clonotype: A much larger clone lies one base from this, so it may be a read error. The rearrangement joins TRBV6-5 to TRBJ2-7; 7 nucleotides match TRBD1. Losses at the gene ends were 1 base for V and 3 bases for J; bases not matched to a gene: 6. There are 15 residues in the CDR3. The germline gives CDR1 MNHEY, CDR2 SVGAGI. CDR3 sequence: CASSYYAGGDYEQYF. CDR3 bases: TGTGCCAGCAGTTACTACGCAGGGGGTGACTACGAGCAGTACTTC.

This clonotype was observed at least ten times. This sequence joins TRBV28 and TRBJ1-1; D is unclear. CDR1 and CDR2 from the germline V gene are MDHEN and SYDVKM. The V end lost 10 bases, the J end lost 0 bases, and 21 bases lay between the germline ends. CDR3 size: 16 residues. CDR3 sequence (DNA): TGTGCCACCTATGGTAGATCGACGGGTTTGAACACTGAAGCTTTCTTT. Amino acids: CATYGRSTGLNTEAFF.

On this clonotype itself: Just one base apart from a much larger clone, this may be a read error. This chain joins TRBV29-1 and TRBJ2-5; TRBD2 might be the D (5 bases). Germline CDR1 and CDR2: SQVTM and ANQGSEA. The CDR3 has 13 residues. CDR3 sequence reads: CSVESGSQETRYF. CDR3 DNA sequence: TGCAGCGTTGAATCGGGATCTCAAGAGACCCGGTACTTC. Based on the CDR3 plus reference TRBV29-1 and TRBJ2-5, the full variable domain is SAVISQKPSRDICQRGTSLTIQCQVDSQVTMMFWYRQQPGQSLTLIATANQGSEATYESGFVIDKFPISRPNLTFSTLTVSNMSPEDSSIYLCSVESGSQETRYFGPGTRLLVL.

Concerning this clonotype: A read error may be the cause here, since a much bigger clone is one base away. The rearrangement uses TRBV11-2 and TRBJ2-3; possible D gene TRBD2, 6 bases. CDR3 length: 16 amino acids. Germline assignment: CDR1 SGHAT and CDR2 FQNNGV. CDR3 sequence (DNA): TGTGCCAGCAGACTCGGGACTCAGACTCTGGCAGATACGCAGTGTTTT. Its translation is CASRLGTQTLADTQCF. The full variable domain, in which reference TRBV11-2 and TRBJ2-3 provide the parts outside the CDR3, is EAGVAQSPRYKIIEKRQSVAFWCNPISGHATLYWYQQILGQGPKLLIQFQNNGVVDDSQLPKDRFSAERLKGVDSTLKIQPAKLEDSAVYLCASRLGTQTLADTQCFGPGTRLTVL.

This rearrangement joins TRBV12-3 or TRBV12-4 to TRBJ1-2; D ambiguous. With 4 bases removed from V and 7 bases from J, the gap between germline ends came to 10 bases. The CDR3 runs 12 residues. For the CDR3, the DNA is TGTGCCAGCAGTTCTCGGTTGGCTGGCTACACCTTC. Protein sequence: CASSSRLAGYTF.

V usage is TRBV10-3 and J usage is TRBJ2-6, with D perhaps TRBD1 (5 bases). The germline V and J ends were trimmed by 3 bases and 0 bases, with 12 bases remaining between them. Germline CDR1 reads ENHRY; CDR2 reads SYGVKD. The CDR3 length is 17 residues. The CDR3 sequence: CAISDYQGSSGANVLTF. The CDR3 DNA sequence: TGTGCCATCAGTGATTATCAGGGTTCCTCTGGGGCCAACGTCCTGACTTTC.

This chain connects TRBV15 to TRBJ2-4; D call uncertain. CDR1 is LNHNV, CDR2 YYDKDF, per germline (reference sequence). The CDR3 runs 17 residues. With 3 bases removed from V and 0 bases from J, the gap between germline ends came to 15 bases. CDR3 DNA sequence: TGTGCCACCAGCAGTGGGTCCGATTACCTAGCCAAAAACATTCAGTACTTC. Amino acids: CATSSGSDYLAKNIQYF.

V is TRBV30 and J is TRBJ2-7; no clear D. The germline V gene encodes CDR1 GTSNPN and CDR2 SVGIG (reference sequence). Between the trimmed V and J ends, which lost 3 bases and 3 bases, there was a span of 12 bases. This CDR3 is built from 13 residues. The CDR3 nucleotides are TGTGCCTGGAGCTACGGACCCAACTACGAGCAGTACTTC. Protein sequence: CAWSYGPNYEQYF. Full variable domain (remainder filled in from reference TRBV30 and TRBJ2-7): SQTIHQWPATLVQPVGSPLSLECTVEGTSNPNLYWYRQAAGRGLQLLFYSVGIGQISSEVPQNLSASRPQDRQFILSSKKLLLSDSGFYLCAWSYGPNYEQYFGPGTRLTVT.

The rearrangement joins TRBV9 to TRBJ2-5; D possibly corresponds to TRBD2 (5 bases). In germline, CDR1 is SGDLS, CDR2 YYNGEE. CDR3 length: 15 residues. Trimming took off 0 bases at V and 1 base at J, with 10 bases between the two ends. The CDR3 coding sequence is TGTGCCAGCAGCGTAGGAGGGCAGACCCAAGAGACCCAGTACTTC. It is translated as CASSVGGQTQETQYF.

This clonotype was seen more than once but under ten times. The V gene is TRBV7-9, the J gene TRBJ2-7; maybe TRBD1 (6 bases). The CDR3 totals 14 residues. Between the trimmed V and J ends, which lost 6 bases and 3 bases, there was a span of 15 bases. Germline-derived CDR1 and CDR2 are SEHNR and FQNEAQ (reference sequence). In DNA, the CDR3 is TGTGCCAGCAGAAACCGGGACACGAACTACGAGCAGTACTTC. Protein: CASRNRDTNYEQYF.

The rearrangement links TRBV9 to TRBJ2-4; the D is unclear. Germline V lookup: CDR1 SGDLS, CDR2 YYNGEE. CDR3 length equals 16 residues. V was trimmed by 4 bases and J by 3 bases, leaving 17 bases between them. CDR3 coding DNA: TGTGCCAGCAGCCCAGACACACTTTGGGACAAAAACATTCAGTACTTC. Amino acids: CASSPDTLWDKNIQYF.

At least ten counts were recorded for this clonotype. CDR3 sequence (DNA): TGTGCCAGCAGCGAAGGGGGAAATCAGCCCCAGCATTTT. As protein: CASSEGGNQPQHF. The genes are TRBV7-9 and TRBJ1-5; D may be TRBD1 (6 bases). CDR1 is SEHNR, CDR2 FQNEAQ, per germline (reference sequence). V was clipped by 5 bases and J by 4 bases, with 9 bases between them. The length of the CDR3 is 13 residues.

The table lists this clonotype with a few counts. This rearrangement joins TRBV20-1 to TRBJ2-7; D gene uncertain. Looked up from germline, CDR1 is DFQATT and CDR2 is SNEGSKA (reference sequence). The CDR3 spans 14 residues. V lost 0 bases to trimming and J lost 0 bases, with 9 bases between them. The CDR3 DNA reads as TGCAGTGCTAGAGATACCCAGATCTCCTACGAGCAGTACTTC. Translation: CSARDTQISYEQYF.

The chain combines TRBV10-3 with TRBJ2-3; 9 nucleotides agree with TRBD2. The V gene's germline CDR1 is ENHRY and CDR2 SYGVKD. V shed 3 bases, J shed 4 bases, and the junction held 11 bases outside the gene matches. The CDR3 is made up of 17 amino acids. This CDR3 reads CAISDFDIAGVPDTQYF. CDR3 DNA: TGTGCCATCAGTGACTTCGACATAGCGGGAGTGCCAGATACGCAGTATTTT.

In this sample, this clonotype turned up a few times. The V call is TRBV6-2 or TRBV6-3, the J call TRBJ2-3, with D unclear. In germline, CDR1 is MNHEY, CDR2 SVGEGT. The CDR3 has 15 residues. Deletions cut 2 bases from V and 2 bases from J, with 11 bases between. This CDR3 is CASSYVPANTDTQYF. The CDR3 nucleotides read TGTGCCAGCAGTTACGTTCCAGCTAACACAGATACGCAGTATTTT.

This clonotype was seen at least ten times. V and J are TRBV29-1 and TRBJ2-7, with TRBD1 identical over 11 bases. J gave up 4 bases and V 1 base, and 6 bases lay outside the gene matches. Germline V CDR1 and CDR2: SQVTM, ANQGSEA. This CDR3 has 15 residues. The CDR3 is CSVEAGQGAEYEQYF. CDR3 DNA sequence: TGCAGCGTTGAAGCCGGACAGGGGGCAGAATACGAGCAGTACTTC.

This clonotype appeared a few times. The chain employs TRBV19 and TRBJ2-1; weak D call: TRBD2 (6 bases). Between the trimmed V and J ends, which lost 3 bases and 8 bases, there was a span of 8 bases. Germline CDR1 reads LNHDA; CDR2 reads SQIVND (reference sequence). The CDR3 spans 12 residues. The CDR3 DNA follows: TGTGCCAGTAGTATGTGGGGGGATGAGCAGTTCTTC. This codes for CASSMWGDEQFF.